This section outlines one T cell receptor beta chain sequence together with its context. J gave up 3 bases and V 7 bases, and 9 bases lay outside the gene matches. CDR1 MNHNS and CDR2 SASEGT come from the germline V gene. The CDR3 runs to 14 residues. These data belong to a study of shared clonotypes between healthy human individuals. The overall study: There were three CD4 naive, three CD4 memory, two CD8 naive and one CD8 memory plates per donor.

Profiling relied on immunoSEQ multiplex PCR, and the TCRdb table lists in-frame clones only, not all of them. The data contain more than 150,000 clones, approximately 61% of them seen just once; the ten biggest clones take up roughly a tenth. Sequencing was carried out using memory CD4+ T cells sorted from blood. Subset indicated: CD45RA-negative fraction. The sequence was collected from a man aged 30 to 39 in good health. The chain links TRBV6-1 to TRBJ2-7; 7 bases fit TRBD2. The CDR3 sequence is CASTLAAGLYEQYF. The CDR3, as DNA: TGTGCCAGCACCCTAGCGGCTGGTCTCTACGAGCAGTACTTC.